Listed here are 25 T cell receptor beta chains from one sample, sequenced in a study of blood T cell repertoires in COVID-19 (dated by TCRdb to the early 2020s). Receptor amplification or capture employed the immunoSEQ multiplex PCR assay. Imported from immuneACCESS, the table was reduced by TCRdb to in-frame sequences with V and J called. These copies leave out some clones; in studies compared against another copy, an unresolved V gene accounts for under half, and the cause of the remainder is not known. This sample gives 180,000 or so clones in total; around four fifths of them show up just once. The top ten hold 6% to 8% of the sample. The sequencing input was peripheral blood. The origin of the receptors is a human donor with acute or convalescent COVID-19. The donor label of this sample is uncertain.

This chain links TRBV7-2 with TRBJ2-1; TRBD2 aligns across 8 bases. CDR1 and CDR2 (germline): SGHTA, FQGNSA. Losses at the gene ends were 2 bases for V and 13 bases for J; bases not matched to a gene: 13. There are 15 residues in the CDR3. CDR3 amino acids: CASSLLSGREEGQFF. CDR3 sequence (DNA): TGTGCCAGCAGCTTATTGAGCGGGCGGGAGGAAGGCCAGTTCTTC.

This chain uses TRBV28 with TRBJ2-7, with TRBD1 matching over 7 bases. V was pared by 6 bases and J by 5 bases, with 13 bases of the junction left unmatched. Looked up from germline, CDR1 is MDHEN and CDR2 is SYDVKM. This CDR3 has 15 amino acids. The CDR3 region has the DNA TGTGCCAGCAGCCCCTTGACAGGGAATACCCACGAGCAGTACTTC. It specifies CASSPLTGNTHEQYF.

The J gene is TRBJ2-1, the V gene TRBV10-3; D possibly corresponds to TRBD2 (5 bases). There are 15 residues in the CDR3. V was cut by 4 bases and J by 5 bases, with 15 bases left in between. Germline lookup yields CDR1 ENHRY and CDR2 SYGVKD. Here the CDR3 DNA reads TGTGCCATCAGTGTGGGCGGGCAGATTAACAATGAGCAGTTCTTC. Protein: CAISVGGQINNEQFF.

CDR3 coding DNA: TGTGCCAGCAGCCAAGAGACGACAGGGGGCAATCAGCCCCAGCATTTT. Protein sequence: CASSQETTGGNQPQHF. The rearrangement uses TRBV4-2 and TRBJ1-5, with 8 bases identical to TRBD1. Trimming at V came to 0 bases and at J to 2 bases, leaving 3 bases not matched to a gene. The V gene's germline CDR1 is LGHNA and CDR2 YNFKEQ. This CDR3 has 16 residues.

The genes are TRBV5-6 and TRBJ1-2, with D perhaps TRBD1 (6 bases). Germline V lookup: CDR1 SGHDT, CDR2 YYEEEE. V shed 0 bases and J shed 4 bases, with 13 bases lying between them. The CDR3 is 15 amino acids. CDR3 DNA sequence: TGTGCCAGCAGCTTGGTAACAGGGCTCAGCTATGGCTACACCTTC. Translating it yields CASSLVTGLSYGYTF.

This clone was detected a few times. This chain connects TRBV4-1 to TRBJ2-1, with 11 bases aligning to TRBD2. Germline-derived CDR1 and CDR2 are MGHRA and YSYEKL. V lost 3 bases and J lost 7; bases outside the gene matches: 11. The CDR3 runs 17 residues. CDR3 loop: CASSQAGGLAVGNEQFF. DNA of the CDR3: TGCGCCAGCAGCCAGGCCGGGGGACTAGCGGTGGGAAATGAGCAGTTCTTC.

This clone was observed a single time. This chain links TRBV14 with TRBJ2-7, with a weak D call TRBD1 (6 bases). The CDR3 is made up of 12 amino acids. The V and J ends lost 0 bases and 13 bases respectively, with 13 bases between them. Germline V lookup: CDR1 SGHDN, CDR2 FVKESK. The CDR3 DNA sequence: TGTGCCAGCAGCCAAGAGCGCAGGGGAATCTACTTC. Translation gives CASSQERRGIYF.

Comments on this clone: The sample contains more than one DNA sequence encoding this CDR3. This chain's CDR3 is CASSATSGSYEQYF. Here the CDR3 DNA reads TGTGCCAGCAGCGCGACTAGCGGGAGTTACGAGCAGTACTTC. V is TRBV9 and J is TRBJ2-7, with TRBD2 matching 12 bases. The J segment lost 4 bases and the V segment lost 3 bases, leaving 2 bases of the junction unmatched. CDR1 and CDR2 from the germline V gene are SGDLS and YYNGEE. This CDR3 spans 14 amino acids.

This chain connects TRBV10-3 to TRBJ2-1; D is undetermined. Germline values: CDR1 ENHRY, CDR2 SYGVKD. V was trimmed by 1 base and J by 6 bases, leaving 4 bases between them. The CDR3 loop spans 12 amino acids. In nucleotides, the CDR3 is TGTGCCATCAGTGAGTTGAGCAATGAGCAGTTCTTC. The encoded protein is CAISELSNEQFF.

The chain joins TRBV9 to TRBJ2-7, with 9 positions matching TRBD2. With V trimmed by 3 bases and J by 5 bases, 9 bases remained unmatched. This CDR3 spans 15 amino acids. Per germline, CDR1 SGDLS and CDR2 YYNGEE. DNA of the CDR3: TGTGCCAGCAGCGCGGGACTAGCACAGGTCGACGAGCAGTACTTC. Translating gives CASSAGLAQVDEQYF.

The chain is built from TRBV9 and TRBJ2-1, with D maybe TRBD1 (5 bases). The V end lost 2 bases, the J end lost 9 bases, and 12 bases lay between the germline ends. CDR1 is SGDLS, CDR2 YYNGEE, per germline. CDR3 length equals 13 residues. The CDR3 coding sequence is TGTGCCAGCAGCGTCGCAGGGAACACTGAGCAGTTCTTC. The encoded protein is CASSVAGNTEQFF.

The chain combines TRBV6-2 or TRBV6-3 with TRBJ1-5, with TRBD1 matching 11 bases. Trimming at V came to 6 bases and at J to 3 bases, leaving 7 bases not matched to a gene. Germline V gene lookup returns CDR1 MNHEY and CDR2 SVGEGT. The CDR3 has 16 residues. CDR3 sequence (DNA): TGTGCCAGCAGCTCCCCGGGACAGGGGGACAATCAGCCCCAGCATTTT. Residues: CASSSPGQGDNQPQHF.

V is TRBV5-1 and J is TRBJ2-6; a weak D match, TRBD1 (7 bases). Germline values: CDR1 SGHRS, CDR2 YFSETQ. V shed 3 bases and J shed 2 bases, with 18 bases lying between them. The CDR3 is 18 amino acids. CDR3: CASSSVRGVSTGANVLTF. CDR3 in DNA: TGCGCCAGCAGCTCCGTCAGGGGGGTGTCGACTGGGGCCAACGTCCTGACTTTC.

The chain has TRBV27 and TRBJ2-5; D remains unclear. Germline CDR1 MNHEY, CDR2 SMNVEV (reference sequence). With 5 bases removed from V and 4 bases from J, the gap between germline ends came to 17 bases. The CDR3 extends over 15 amino acids. CDR3 protein: CASSPAEKPSETQYF. The CDR3 DNA is TGTGCCAGCAGTCCTGCCGAGAAGCCCTCAGAGACCCAGTACTTC.

The CDR3 nucleotides read TGTGCCAGCAGCTCTAATACCAAGCCAAACTACAATGAGCAGTTCTTC. Amino acid sequence: CASSSNTKPNYNEQFF. J is TRBJ2-1 and V is TRBV7-9; no firm D call. Per the germline V gene, CDR1 is SEHNR and CDR2 is FQNEAQ (reference sequence). V lost 4 bases and J 3 bases, leaving 16 bases between the germline ends. The CDR3 extends over 16 amino acids.

This sequence joins TRBV2 and TRBJ1-4, with 8 bases matching TRBD1. The CDR3 has 13 residues. The germline V gene encodes CDR1 SNHLY and CDR2 FYNNEI. The V segment lost 5 bases and the J segment 6 bases; nucleotides outside the gene matches: 2. The CDR3 sequence is CASSSQGDEKLFF. CDR3 in DNA: TGTGCCAGCAGTTCACAGGGGGATGAAAAACTGTTTTTT.

In its sample, this clone was seen once. The gene calls are TRBV24-1 and TRBJ2-5; 7 bases are a match to TRBD2. Germline CDR1 and CDR2: KGHDR and SFDVKD. J gave up 1 base and V 4 bases, and 5 bases lay outside the gene matches. The CDR3 totals 15 residues. CDR3: CATSDFSGTQETQYF. Written as DNA, the CDR3 is TGTGCCACCAGTGACTTCAGCGGGACCCAAGAGACCCAGTACTTC.

This rearrangement joins TRBV2 to TRBJ2-5; 11 nucleotides align to TRBD1. The germline gives CDR1 SNHLY, CDR2 FYNNEI. The CDR3 covers 15 residues. Losses at the gene ends were 6 bases for V and 5 bases for J; bases not matched to a gene: 8. The CDR3 loop is CASRRTGGNSETQYF. The CDR3 DNA is TGTGCCAGCAGGAGGACAGGGGGCAATTCGGAGACCCAGTACTTC.

V usage is TRBV11-1 and J usage is TRBJ1-3; TRBD1 is a possible D gene (5 bases). This CDR3 contains 15 residues. V lost 5 bases and J 3 bases, leaving 14 bases between the germline ends. Germline V gene data show CDR1 as SGHAT and CDR2 as FQDESV (reference sequence). Here the CDR3 reads CASSGAGRDGNTIYF. CDR3 sequence (DNA): TGTGCCAGCAGCGGCGCAGGGAGGGATGGAAACACCATATATTTT. The complete variable domain, with remaining parts taken from reference TRBV11-1 and TRBJ1-3, reads EAEVAQSPRYKITEKSQAVAFWCDPISGHATLYWYRQILGQGPELLVQFQDESVVDDSQLPKDRFSAERLKGVDSTLKIQPAELGDSAMYLCASSGAGRDGNTIYFGEGSWLTVV.

This clone came up once. This chain joins TRBV7-9 and TRBJ1-2; 9 bases agree with TRBD1. Germline CDR1 and CDR2: SEHNR and FQNEAQ (reference sequence). The CDR3 consists of 14 residues. V dropped 5 bases and J dropped 5; count of bases not matched to a gene: 6. The CDR3 DNA sequence: TGTGCCAGCAGCGCGGGACAGGGACTTTATGGCTACACCTTC. This sequence encodes CASSAGQGLYGYTF.

The chain is built from TRBV5-4 and TRBJ2-5, with TRBD2 matching 9 bases. This CDR3 region has 16 residues. CDR1 SGHNT and CDR2 YYREEE come from the germline V gene (reference sequence). With V trimmed by 5 bases and J by 2 bases, 10 bases remained unmatched. The CDR3 DNA follows: TGTGCCAGCAGTGTTAGCAGCGGGAGGCTACAAGAGACCCAGTACTTC. Its protein is CASSVSSGRLQETQYF. Combining the CDR3 with reference TRBV5-4 and TRBJ2-5 gives the whole variable domain ETGVTQSPTHLIKTRGQQVTLRCSSQSGHNTVSWYQQALGQGPQFIFQYYREEENGRGNFPPRFSGLQFPNYSSELNVNALELDDSALYLCASSVSSGRLQETQYFGPGTRLLVL.

The chain employs TRBV29-1 and TRBJ2-4; D possibly corresponds to TRBD1 (6 bases). The germline V gene encodes CDR1 SQVTM and CDR2 ANQGSEA. CDR3 length equals 13 residues. V lost 3 bases to trimming and J lost 10 bases, with 16 bases between them. CDR3 amino acids: CSVEGHLNGIQYF. DNA of the CDR3: TGCAGCGTTGAGGGACACCTTAACGGGATTCAGTACTTC.

The chain employs TRBV27 and TRBJ2-3, with 7 nucleotides matching TRBD2. The CDR3 extends over 15 amino acids. Per the germline V gene, CDR1 is MNHEY and CDR2 is SMNVEV (reference sequence). Trimming at V came to 3 bases and at J to 1 base, leaving 4 bases not matched to a gene. This CDR3 reads CASSFRLAGTDTQYF. The DNA for the CDR3 is TGTGCCAGCAGTTTCCGGCTAGCGGGCACAGATACGCAGTATTTT.

The genes are TRBV6-5 and TRBJ2-5; D is perhaps TRBD2 (7 bases). Germline V gene sequence: CDR1 MNHEY, CDR2 SVGAGI. The CDR3 covers 14 residues. V shed 6 bases and J shed 5 bases, with 16 bases lying between them. The CDR3 spells CASRLGGVGETQYF. The CDR3 DNA reads TGTGCCAGCAGACTAGGGGGGGTCGGGGAGACCCAGTACTTC.

For the CDR3, the DNA is TGTGCCAGCAGCTTATCTGGACAGACCCTAGCCAAAAACATTCAGTACTTC. Translation gives CASSLSGQTLAKNIQYF. The chain has TRBV11-2 and TRBJ2-4, with a weak D call TRBD1 (6 bases). The CDR3 has 17 amino acids. The ends were cut back, 2 bases at V and 0 bases at J, with 14 bases in the middle. The germline CDR1 and CDR2 sequences are SGHAT and FQNNGV.